Included here is one T cell receptor (beta chain) sequence, with context. With the read ending 3 residues before the CDR3 end, the germline J gene is used to fill in that end. This entry is derived from a study of T cells in women clearing cervical HPV infection. Turning to the study itself: For cases, blood was sampled a median approximately 150 days after lesion detection, interquartile range roughly 80 to 200 days.

Germline V gives CDR1 SEHNR, CDR2 FQNEAQ (reference sequence). The CDR3 length is 13 residues. The V and J ends lost 5 bases and 1 base respectively, with 8 bases between them. The table came from immunoSEQ multiplex PCR; TCRdb's copy has only in-frame clones and leaves some out. This sample's clone table lists some 40,000 clones. The TCR originated in a woman between 18 and 75 years old with a cervical HPV16 infection that either progressed to CIN3+ or cleared (not recorded which). Sequencing used blood buffy coat. The chain employs TRBV7-9 and TRBJ1-1; unclear D gene. The DNA read from the CDR3 is TGTGCCAGCAGCGAAGTAGCGAACACTGAA. This sequence encodes CASSEVANTE. The CDR3 in full is CASSEVANTEAFF.